This T cell receptor beta chain is from a study of PD-1 blockade in classical Hodgkin lymphoma. CDR1 is SGHRS and CDR2 is YFSETQ in the germline V gene. The trim removed 0 bases at V and 5 bases at J, leaving 9 bases unmatched. CDR3 length: 17 amino acids. Sequencing used immunoSEQ multiplex PCR; TCRdb keeps in-frame clones, though not all of them. The sample includes about 22,000 clones, around three quarters of them seen just once. All the patients suffered relapse after autologous stem cell transplantation, and brentuximab vedotin exposure differed. Complete response, partial response or progressive disease was each patient's best response.

The chain combines TRBV5-1 with TRBJ2-1, with 9 bases fitting TRBD1. The source was peripheral blood mononuclear cells (PBMCs), collected before the second cycle of nivolumab. This receptor was taken from a human donor with classical Hodgkin lymphoma. CDR3 coding DNA: TGCGCCAGCAGCTTGGCACCCGGGACAGGGTATCACAATGAGCAGTTCTTC. This gives the protein CASSLAPGTGYHNEQFF. Based on the CDR3 plus reference TRBV5-1 and TRBJ2-1, the full variable domain is KAGVTQTPRYLIKTRGQQVTLSCSPISGHRSVSWYQQTPGQGLQFLFEYFSETQRNKGNFPGRFSGRQFSNSRSEMNVSTLELGDSALYLCASSLAPGTGYHNEQFFGPGTRLTVL.